This passage covers 2 T cell receptor beta chains from one sample sequenced in a study of T cell clonality in common variable immunodeficiency. TCRdb keeps only in-frame clones here, not all; method: immunoSEQ multiplex PCR. This repertoire holds about 59,000 clones, and none appear only once. The sample was peripheral blood mononuclear cells. All receptors come from a person aged 18 to 75 in good health.

This clone was observed at least ten times. The CDR3 end is not reached by the read, which stops 3 residues before it; the germline J gene fills it in. This chain links TRBV19 with TRBJ2-2, with 8 bases aligning to TRBD2. CDR1 and CDR2 (germline): LNHDA, SQIVND (reference sequence). This CDR3 spans 16 amino acids. Germline trimming cut 5 bases from V and 3 bases from J; bases unmatched to any gene: 8. CDR3 DNA (partial): TGTGCCAGTAGTCCGCAAGCGGGAGTGTACACCGGGGAG. Translated: CASSPQAGVYTGE. The CDR3 in full is CASSPQAGVYTGELFF.

This clone has just a few counts. An end of the junction does not agree with germline; a read error may underlie this. The CDR3 is cut off 3 residues early in the read; its end comes from the germline J gene. Other nucleotide sequences in the sample specify the same CDR3. The V gene is TRBV7-9, the J gene TRBJ1-3; possibly TRBD1 for D (6 bases). CDR3 length: 15 residues. Germline V gene data show CDR1 as SEHNR and CDR2 as FQNEAQ (reference sequence). The CDR3 bases that were read are TGTGCCAGCAGCTCCGTCAGGGGCTCTGGAAACACA. Its protein product is CASSSVRGSGNT. The complete CDR3 reads CASSSVRGSGNTIYF.